Following are 26 T cell receptor beta chains from one sample sequenced in a study of low-dose radiotherapy and immunotherapy resistance in tumors. This sample's time point: after trial treatment. Noted treatment: LDRT plus nivolumab, ipilimumab, low-dose cyclophosphamide and aspirin (RACIN trial). TRAV- and TRBV-specific primers were used for first-strand cDNA, which covered alpha and beta chains. TCRs underwent 15 to 20 PCR cycles of amplification with a constant-region primer and V-primer adapter. TCRdb re-called the reads with MiXCR, one entry per CDR3 protein. The table lists some 46,000 distinct CDR3 sequences, 20% to 25% of them singletons, with 9.5% to 13% in the top ten. Sequenced material: PBMCs, taken after low-dose radiotherapy plus immunotherapy. The receptors derive from a male donor with prostate cancer.

As for this clonotype: A far larger clone is one nucleotide away, so this likely arose from a read error. V usage is TRBV4-3 and J usage is TRBJ2-7; TRBD2 matches at 9 bases. Germline V gene data show CDR1 as LGHNA and CDR2 as YSLEER. V trimming: 0 bases; J trimming: 7 bases; junction bases outside the gene matches: 10. The CDR3 loop spans 16 amino acids. CDR3 residues: CASSQENASGKREQYF. The CDR3 region has the DNA TGCGCCAGCAGCCAAGAGAACGCTAGCGGGAAAAGGGAGCAGTACTTC.

A word on this clonotype: A far larger clone is one base from this, pointing to a likely read error. This chain links TRBV6-4 with TRBJ2-3, with 12 bases aligning to TRBD2. Per germline, CDR1 MRHNA and CDR2 SNTAGT. CDR3 length equals 20 residues. CDR3 region: CAISESMTSGSIFGTDTQYF. CDR3 nucleotide sequence: TGTGCCATCAGTGAGTCGATGACTAGCGGGAGTATTTTTGGCACAGATACGCAGTATTTT.

The chain employs TRBV7-3 and TRBJ2-3, with D hard to call. Per the germline V gene, CDR1 is SGHTA and CDR2 is FQGTGA. CDR3 length equals 15 residues. The ends were cut back, 5 bases at V and 6 bases at J, with 18 bases in the middle. This chain's CDR3 is CASSLSGLPGDTQYF. DNA for the CDR3: TGTGCCAGCAGCCTCTCCGGGCTTCCCGGGGATACGCAGTATTTT.

In its sample, this clonotype was seen many times. CDR3 sequence: CASSPNSQPTYEQYF. In nucleotides, the CDR3 is TGCGCCAGCAGCCCAAACAGCCAGCCCACCTACGAGCAGTACTTC. V is TRBV5-1 and J is TRBJ2-7; no clear D. Between the trimmed V and J ends, which lost 4 bases and 2 bases, there was a span of 16 bases. The CDR3 runs 15 residues. Germline V gene data show CDR1 as SGHRS and CDR2 as YFSETQ. Using reference TRBV5-1 and TRBJ2-7 for the parts outside the CDR3, the full variable domain is KAGVTQTPRYLIKTRGQQVTLSCSPISGHRSVSWYQQTPGQGLQFLFEYFSETQRNKGNFPGRFSGRQFSNSRSEMNVSTLELGDSALYLCASSPNSQPTYEQYFGPGTRLTVT.

This clonotype is labeled as medium-sized. This chain connects TRBV28 to TRBJ1-5; a weak D match, TRBD1 (5 bases). Trimming removed 8 bases at V and 6 bases at J, with 17 bases between. Germline-derived CDR1 and CDR2 are MDHEN and SYDVKM. The CDR3 has 14 residues. The CDR3 DNA reads TGTGCCAGCGTTGGGACTGCGACGGGTCAGCCCCAGCATTTT. Encoded protein: CASVGTATGQPQHF.

This clonotype was seen a few times. A far larger clone differs by one base, so this is likely a read error. In DNA form, the CDR3 reads TGTGCCAGCAGCTTGCGCAGTGCCCCTACAACGAATGAGCAGTACTTC. This codes for CASSLRSAPTTNEQYF. The rearrangement uses TRBV5-6 and TRBJ2-5, with no clear D. V dropped 1 base and J dropped 11 bases, with 24 bases sitting between them. Germline V lookup: CDR1 SGHDT, CDR2 YYEEEE. This CDR3 has 16 residues. Together with reference TRBV5-6 and TRBJ2-5, the CDR3 gives the full variable domain: DAGVTQSPTHLIKTRGQQVTLRCSPKSGHDTVSWYQQALGQGPQFIFQYYEEEERQRGNFPDRFSGHQFPNYSSELNVNALLLGDSALYLCASSLRSAPTTNEQYFGPGTRLLVL.

Here the CDR3 DNA reads TGTGCCAGCAGCCTCGGGACTTACAATGAGCAGTTCTTC. Translating gives CASSLGTYNEQFF. The V and J genes are TRBV5-4 and TRBJ2-1; a weak D match, TRBD2 (6 bases). Looked up from germline, CDR1 is SGHNT and CDR2 is YYREEE (reference sequence). Trimming cost V 4 bases and J 4 bases, with 9 bases left between them. CDR3 length: 13 residues.

Ten or more counts support this clonotype. This rearrangement joins TRBV5-6 to TRBJ1-5; D is ambiguous. Germline-derived CDR1 and CDR2 are SGHDT and YYEEEE. This CDR3 is 13 amino acids long. V was shortened by 1 base and J by 4 bases, with 6 bases between the two germline ends. CDR3 nucleotide sequence: TGTGCCAGCAGCTTGTTCAGAAATCAGCCCCAGCATTTT. This encodes CASSLFRNQPQHF.

This clonotype has a count of ten or more. The rearrangement uses TRBV28 and TRBJ2-1, with 9 bases that match TRBD1. Losses at the gene ends were 6 bases for V and 15 bases for J; bases not matched to a gene: 6. This CDR3 comprises 11 residues. Per the germline V gene, CDR1 is MDHEN and CDR2 is SYDVKM. In DNA, the CDR3 is TGTGCCAGCAGCAAAGTGGACAGGGGGTTCTTC. It is translated as CASSKVDRGFF.

The rearrangement uses TRBV3-1 and TRBJ1-1; TRBD1 might be the D (5 bases). Looked up from germline, CDR1 is LGHDT and CDR2 is YNNKEL (reference sequence). The CDR3 totals 15 residues. The V end lost 1 base, the J end lost 7 bases, and 16 bases lay between the germline ends. The CDR3 region has the DNA TGTGCCAGCAGCCAAGCTGGGACGGGAGTTGGTGAAGCTTTCTTT. Amino acid sequence: CASSQAGTGVGEAFF.

This clonotype was recorded at least ten times. The rearrangement links TRBV3-1 to TRBJ2-5, with a tentative D call TRBD2 (5 bases). The ends were cut back, 4 bases at V and 5 bases at J, with 20 bases in the middle. The CDR3 totals 16 residues. The germline gives CDR1 LGHDT, CDR2 YNNKEL (reference sequence). This CDR3 reads CASSPKVLPGTETQYF. The CDR3 bases are TGTGCCAGCAGCCCGAAGGTGCTCCCGGGAACCGAGACCCAGTACTTC.

This clonotype is classed as medium-sized. This sequence joins TRBV28 and TRBJ2-1, with D perhaps matching TRBD2 (7 bases). The CDR3 loop spans 15 amino acids. V gave up 6 bases and J gave up 4 bases, with 16 bases separating them. Germline V CDR1 and CDR2: MDHEN, SYDVKM. This CDR3 is CASRRSGTPYNEQFF. The CDR3, as DNA: TGTGCCAGCAGGCGAAGCGGGACACCTTACAATGAGCAGTTCTTC.

This clonotype occurred many times. The V call is TRBV7-3, the J call TRBJ1-2; no clear D. The CDR3 spans 14 residues. The germline V gene encodes CDR1 SGHTA and CDR2 FQGTGA. The germline V and J ends were trimmed by 5 bases and 4 bases, with 14 bases remaining between them. CDR3 residues: CASSGEGFGYGYTF. The CDR3 region has the DNA TGTGCCAGCAGCGGTGAGGGCTTCGGCTATGGCTACACCTTC.

The chain is built from TRBV25-1 and TRBJ1-1, with D unclear. This CDR3 is 15 amino acids long. Germline V gives CDR1 MGHDK, CDR2 SYGVNS. V shed 1 base and J shed 5 bases, with 14 bases lying between them. The CDR3 spells CASSESLLVETEAFF. In DNA, the CDR3 is TGTGCCAGCAGTGAATCCCTGCTGGTTGAGACTGAAGCTTTCTTT.

This clonotype appeared many times. The chain carries TRBV14 and TRBJ2-1; 10 nucleotides match TRBD2. Germline V gene lookup returns CDR1 SGHDN and CDR2 FVKESK. Trimming removed 1 base from V and 3 bases from J; junction bases left unmatched: 9. This CDR3 has 18 amino acids. CDR3 in amino acids: CASSQGGSGRLLYNEQFF. The CDR3 DNA is TGTGCCAGCAGCCAAGGAGGTAGCGGGAGGCTTCTCTACAATGAGCAGTTCTTC.

This clonotype has a handful of counts. The limits of the CDR3 on the DNA are not certain, so only TCRdb's listed CDR3 is given. This chain joins TRBV5-5 and TRBJ1-4; TRBD1 reflects the table's D call only, with no check against the DNA. Germline assignment: CDR1 SGHKS and CDR2 YYEKEE (reference sequence). Both ends counted, the CDR3 spans 17 residues. The CDR3 reads CASSLVPGTGNEKLFFF.

This rearrangement joins TRBV28 to TRBJ1-5, with 8 nucleotides matching TRBD1. This CDR3 has 14 residues. Trimming at V came to 9 bases and at J to 6 bases, leaving 10 bases not matched to a gene. CDR1 is MDHEN, CDR2 SYDVKM, per germline. The CDR3 region is CASEIRGRGQPQHF. The CDR3 region has the DNA TGTGCCAGTGAAATCAGGGGGCGAGGTCAGCCCCAGCATTTT.

This clonotype was seen repeatedly, ten times or more. The genes are TRBV2 and TRBJ2-4, with 11 bases lining up with TRBD2. The ends lost 5 bases at V and 4 bases at J; junction bases unmatched: 7. Per the germline V gene, CDR1 is SNHLY and CDR2 is FYNNEI. The CDR3 runs 16 residues. The CDR3 DNA is TGTGCCAGCAGTCCAAGACTAGCGGGGAGGAAAAACATTCAGTACTTC. It yields the protein CASSPRLAGRKNIQYF.

At least ten counts were recorded for this clonotype. CDR3 protein: CASSRDSYTEAFF. The CDR3 DNA follows: TGTGCCAGCAGCCGGGACTCTTACACTGAAGCTTTCTTT. The rearrangement links TRBV25-1 to TRBJ1-1; perhaps TRBD1 as D (5 bases). Looked up from germline, CDR1 is MGHDK and CDR2 is SYGVNS. Trimming stripped 6 bases from V and 3 bases from J, with 11 bases between. This CDR3 region has 13 residues.

This clonotype was recorded many times. The chain recombines TRBV28 with TRBJ2-5, with 7 bases identical to TRBD2. Germline CDR1 reads MDHEN; CDR2 reads SYDVKM. The ends lost 7 bases at V and 4 bases at J; junction bases unmatched: 9. CDR3 length: 14 residues. This chain's CDR3 is CASTPGGWGETQYF. CDR3 DNA: TGTGCCAGCACCCCGGGGGGATGGGGAGAGACCCAGTACTTC.

This clonotype was detected many times. The chain carries TRBV24-1 and TRBJ1-5; tentative D call: TRBD1 (6 bases). The CDR3 totals 14 residues. Trimming pared 3 bases from V and 9 bases from J, leaving 14 bases between. CDR1 and CDR2 from the germline V gene are KGHDR and SFDVKD. The CDR3 region is CATSDGRGLGPQHF. CDR3 in DNA: TGTGCCACCAGTGATGGCAGGGGCCTAGGGCCCCAGCATTTT.

This clonotype showed up many times. J is TRBJ1-4 and V is TRBV3-1, with D hard to call. This CDR3 spans 18 amino acids. The ends were cut back, 1 base at V and 2 bases at J, with 17 bases in the middle. Germline V gene lookup returns CDR1 LGHDT and CDR2 YNNKEL (reference sequence). The CDR3 DNA sequence: TGTGCCAGCAGCCAAGTTTCGGCTGTATACGCGACTAATGAAAAACTGTTTTTT. This translates into CASSQVSAVYATNEKLFF.

This clonotype was counted ten times or more. The chain recombines TRBV9 with TRBJ2-5; TRBD2 aligns across 7 bases. CDR1 is SGDLS and CDR2 is YYNGEE in the germline V gene. Trimming removed 0 bases from V and 4 bases from J; junction bases left unmatched: 6. The CDR3 runs to 15 residues. This CDR3 is CASSVEGGPGETQYF. CDR3 in DNA: TGTGCCAGCAGCGTAGAGGGAGGGCCGGGAGAGACCCAGTACTTC.

The chain carries TRBV5-4 and TRBJ2-2; D may be TRBD2 (5 bases). The V gene lost 0 bases and the J gene lost 0 bases, with 9 bases spanning the gap. This CDR3 is 16 amino acids long. The germline V gene has CDR1 SGHNT and CDR2 YYREEE (reference sequence). The DNA of the CDR3 is TGTGCCAGCAGCTTGGTTAGCGTCACGAACACCGGGGAGCTGTTTTTT. It translates to CASSLVSVTNTGELFF.

A remark on this clonotype: A far larger clone is off by one base, so a read error is likely. The gene calls are TRBV10-3 and TRBJ2-3; maybe TRBD2 (5 bases). This CDR3 is built from 13 residues. CDR1 is ENHRY and CDR2 is SYGVKD in the germline V gene. Deletions cut 4 bases from V and 3 bases from J, with 8 bases between. As DNA, the CDR3 is TGTGCCATCAGTGGCGGACTGACAGATACGCAGTATTTT. Protein: CAISGGLTDTQYF.

This clonotype was detected many times. The genes are TRBV19 and TRBJ2-1, with D unresolved. Germline values: CDR1 LNHDA, CDR2 SQIVND (reference sequence). The CDR3 loop spans 15 amino acids. Deletions cut 5 bases from V and 0 bases from J, with 11 bases between. The CDR3 loop reads CASSANRRSYNEQFF. The DNA of the CDR3 is TGTGCCAGTAGTGCAAACCGCCGCTCCTACAATGAGCAGTTCTTC.